This T cell receptor (beta chain) appears in the sequencing data of a study of metastatic and nonmetastatic thyroid tumors. This clone appeared many times. There were no patients who had received any treatment before thyroid surgery. TCRdb reanalyzed the PCR reads via MiXCR. The repertoire holds roughly 59,000 clones, 15% to 20% seen once, with around 9% in the top ten. Germline V lookup: CDR1 SGHRS, CDR2 YFSETQ. J was trimmed by 9 bases and V by 3 bases; bases with no gene match: 8. The length of the CDR3 is 13 residues. This sequence joins TRBV5-1 and TRBJ2-7; 8 nucleotides line up with TRBD1. What was sequenced was blood. This sequence was found in a male donor with papillary thyroid cancer or a benign thyroid nodule (not recorded which). Some clones in this sample may be carry-over from other donors' samples. Written as DNA, the CDR3 is TGCGCCAGCAGCTGGGACAGGCAAACGGCGCAGTACTTC. This codes for CASSWDRQTAQYF.